What follows are 2 T cell receptor beta chains derived from one specimen sequenced in a study of shared clonotypes between healthy human individuals. Data came from immunoSEQ multiplex PCR; TCRdb stores just in-frame clones and leaves some out. In the table there are more than 550,000 clones, 90% of which are singletons. The sample consisted of memory CD8+ T cells from PBMCs. Specified subset: CD45RO+ cells pooled with CCR7-negative TemRA cells. Receptor source: a young man in good health. Some clones in this sample may be carry-over from other donors' samples.

The chain combines TRBV4-1 with TRBJ2-7, with TRBD1 matching 12 bases. The trim removed 3 bases at V and 6 bases at J, leaving 12 bases unmatched. In germline, CDR1 is MGHRA, CDR2 YSYEKL. The CDR3 covers 17 residues. CDR3 DNA sequence: TGCGCCAGCAGCCAGCCGGGACAGGGGGCGGCTAGCAGCGAGCAGTACTTC. This gives the protein CASSQPGQGAASSEQYF.

The V gene is TRBV5-1, the J gene TRBJ1-1; D remains unclear. There are 14 residues in the CDR3. The germline V gene has CDR1 SGHRS and CDR2 YFSETQ. V lost 0 bases and J lost 0, with 6 bases in between. The CDR3 DNA sequence: TGCGCCAGCAGCTTGGCATATATGAACACTGAAGCTTTCTTT. This codes for CASSLAYMNTEAFF.